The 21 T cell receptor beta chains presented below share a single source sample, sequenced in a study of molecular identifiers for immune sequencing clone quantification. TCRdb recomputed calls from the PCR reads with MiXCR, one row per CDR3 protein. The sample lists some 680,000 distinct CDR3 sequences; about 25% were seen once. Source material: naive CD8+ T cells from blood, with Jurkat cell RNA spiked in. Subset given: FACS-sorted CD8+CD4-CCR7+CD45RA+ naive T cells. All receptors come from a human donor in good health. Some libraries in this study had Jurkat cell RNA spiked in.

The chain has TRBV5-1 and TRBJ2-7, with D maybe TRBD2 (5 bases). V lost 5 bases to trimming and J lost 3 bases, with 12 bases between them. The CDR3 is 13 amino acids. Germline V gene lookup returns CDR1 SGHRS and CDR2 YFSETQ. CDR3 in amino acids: CASRFGLNYEQYF. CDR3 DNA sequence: TGCGCCAGCAGATTTGGACTGAACTACGAGCAGTACTTC. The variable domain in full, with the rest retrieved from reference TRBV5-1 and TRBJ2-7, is KAGVTQTPRYLIKTRGQQVTLSCSPISGHRSVSWYQQTPGQGLQFLFEYFSETQRNKGNFPGRFSGRQFSNSRSEMNVSTLELGDSALYLCASRFGLNYEQYFGPGTRLTVT.

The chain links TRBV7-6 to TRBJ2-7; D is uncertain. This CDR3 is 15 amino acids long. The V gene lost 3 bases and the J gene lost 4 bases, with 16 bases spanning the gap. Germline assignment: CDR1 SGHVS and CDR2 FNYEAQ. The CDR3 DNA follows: TGTGCCAGCAGCTTTAGTCGAGGTATCGGTTACGAGCAGTACTTC. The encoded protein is CASSFSRGIGYEQYF.

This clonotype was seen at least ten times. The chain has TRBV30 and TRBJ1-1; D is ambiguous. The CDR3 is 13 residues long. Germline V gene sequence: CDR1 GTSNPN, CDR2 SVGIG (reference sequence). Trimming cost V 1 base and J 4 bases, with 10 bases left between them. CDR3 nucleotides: TGTGCCTGGAGTGCGGAGGTTACCACTGAAGCTTTCTTT. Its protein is CAWSAEVTTEAFF.

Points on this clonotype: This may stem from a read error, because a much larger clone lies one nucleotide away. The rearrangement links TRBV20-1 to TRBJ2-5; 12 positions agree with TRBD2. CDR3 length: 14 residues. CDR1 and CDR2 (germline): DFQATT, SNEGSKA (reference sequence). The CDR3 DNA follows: TGCAGTGCTAGACTAGCGGGAGGGTTCGAGACCCAGTGCTTC. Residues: CSARLAGGFETQCF.

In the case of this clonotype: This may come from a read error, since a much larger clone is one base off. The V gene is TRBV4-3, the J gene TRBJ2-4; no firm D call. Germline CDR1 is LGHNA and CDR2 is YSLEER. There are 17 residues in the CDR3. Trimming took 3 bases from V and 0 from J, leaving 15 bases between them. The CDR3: CASSHFTASVAKNIQYF. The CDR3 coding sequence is TGCGCCAGCAGCCATTTTACGGCGTCGGTAGCCAAAAACATTCAGTACTTC.

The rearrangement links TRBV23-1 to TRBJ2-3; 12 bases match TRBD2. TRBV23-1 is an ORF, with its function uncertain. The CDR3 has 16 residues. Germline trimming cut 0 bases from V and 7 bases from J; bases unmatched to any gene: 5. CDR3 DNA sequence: TGCGCCAGCAGTCAATCTACAAGGACTAGCGGGAATACGCAGTATTTT. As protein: CASSQSTRTSGNTQYF.

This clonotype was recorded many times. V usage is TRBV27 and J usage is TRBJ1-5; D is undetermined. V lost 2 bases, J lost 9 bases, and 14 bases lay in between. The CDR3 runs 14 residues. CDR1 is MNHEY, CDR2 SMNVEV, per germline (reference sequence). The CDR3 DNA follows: TGTGCCAGCAGTTTAAGGCCTGTGTCGGGGCCCCAGCATTTT. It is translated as CASSLRPVSGPQHF.

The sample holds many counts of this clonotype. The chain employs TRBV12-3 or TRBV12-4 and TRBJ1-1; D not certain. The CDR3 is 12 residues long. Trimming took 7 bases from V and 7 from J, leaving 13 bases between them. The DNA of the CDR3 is TGTGCCAGCACCAAGTGGGCAGATGAAGCTTTCTTT. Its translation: CASTKWADEAFF.

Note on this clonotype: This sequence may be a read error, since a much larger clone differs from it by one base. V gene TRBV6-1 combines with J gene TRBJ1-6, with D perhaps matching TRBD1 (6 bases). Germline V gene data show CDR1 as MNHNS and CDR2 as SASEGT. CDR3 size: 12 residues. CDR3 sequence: CAGRGGNSPLHF. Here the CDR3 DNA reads TGTGCCGGCAGGGGCGGGAATTCACCCCTCCACTTT.

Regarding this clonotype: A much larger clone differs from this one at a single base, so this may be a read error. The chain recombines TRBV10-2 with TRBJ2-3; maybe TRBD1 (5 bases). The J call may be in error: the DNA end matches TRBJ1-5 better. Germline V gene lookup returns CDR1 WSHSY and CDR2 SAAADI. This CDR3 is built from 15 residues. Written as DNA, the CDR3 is TGCGCCAGCAGTGATTGGGCGGGGGTGGCAGATACGCAGCATTTT. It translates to CASSDWAGVADTQHF.

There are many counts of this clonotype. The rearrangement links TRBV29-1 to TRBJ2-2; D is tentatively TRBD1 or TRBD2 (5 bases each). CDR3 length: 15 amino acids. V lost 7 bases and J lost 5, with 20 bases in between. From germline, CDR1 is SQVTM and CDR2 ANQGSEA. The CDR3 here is CSAAPGTQRTGELFF. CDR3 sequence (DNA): TGCAGCGCCGCGCCGGGGACCCAAAGGACCGGGGAGCTGTTTTTT.

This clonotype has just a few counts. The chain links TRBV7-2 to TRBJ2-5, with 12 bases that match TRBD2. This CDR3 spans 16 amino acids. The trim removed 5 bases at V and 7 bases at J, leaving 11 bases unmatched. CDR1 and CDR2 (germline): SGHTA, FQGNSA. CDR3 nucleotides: TGTGCCAGCAGCCTAGAGCTAGCGGGAGGGCTAGGGACCCAGTACTTC. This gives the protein CASSLELAGGLGTQYF.

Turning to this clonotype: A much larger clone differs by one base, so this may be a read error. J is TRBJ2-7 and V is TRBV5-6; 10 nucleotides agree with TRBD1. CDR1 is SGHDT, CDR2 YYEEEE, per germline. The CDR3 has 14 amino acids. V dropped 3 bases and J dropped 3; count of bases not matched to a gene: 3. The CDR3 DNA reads TGTGCCAGCAGCTGGGGGACAGGGGTCTACGAGCAGTACTTC. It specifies CASSWGTGVYEQYF.

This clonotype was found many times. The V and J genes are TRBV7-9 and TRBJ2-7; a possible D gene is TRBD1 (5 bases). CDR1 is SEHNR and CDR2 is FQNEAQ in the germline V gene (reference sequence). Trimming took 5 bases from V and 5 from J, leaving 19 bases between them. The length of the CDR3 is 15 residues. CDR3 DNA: TGTGCCAGCAGCCCCACCTCTACAGGTTCCGACGAGCAGTACTTC. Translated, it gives CASSPTSTGSDEQYF.

The CDR3 here is CASSLYRGVTYEQYF. The CDR3, as DNA: TGTGCCAGCAGTTTATATCGGGGGGTGACCTACGAGCAGTACTTC. V is TRBV12-3 or TRBV12-4 and J is TRBJ2-7; 7 nucleotides align to TRBD2. Germline trimming cut 2 bases from V and 2 bases from J; bases unmatched to any gene: 6. The length of the CDR3 is 15 residues.

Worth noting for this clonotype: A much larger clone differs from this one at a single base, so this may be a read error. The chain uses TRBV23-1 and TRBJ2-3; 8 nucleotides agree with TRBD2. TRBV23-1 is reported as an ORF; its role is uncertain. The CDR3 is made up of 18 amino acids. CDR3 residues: CASSHPRGGRTVTDTRYF. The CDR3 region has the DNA TGCGCCAGCAGTCATCCTCGGGGCGGGAGGACGGTAACAGATACGCGGTATTTT.

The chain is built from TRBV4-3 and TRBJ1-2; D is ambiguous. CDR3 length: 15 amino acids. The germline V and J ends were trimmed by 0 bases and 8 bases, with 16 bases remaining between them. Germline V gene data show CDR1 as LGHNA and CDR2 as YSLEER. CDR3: CASSQEFGQVAGYTF. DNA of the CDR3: TGCGCCAGCAGCCAAGAATTCGGCCAGGTAGCAGGCTACACCTTC.

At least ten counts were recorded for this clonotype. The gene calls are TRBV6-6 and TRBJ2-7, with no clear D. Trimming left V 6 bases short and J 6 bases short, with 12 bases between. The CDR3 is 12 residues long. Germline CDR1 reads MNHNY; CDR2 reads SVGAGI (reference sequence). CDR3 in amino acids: CASRHQVPEQYF. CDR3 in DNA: TGTGCCAGCAGACATCAGGTCCCCGAGCAGTACTTC.

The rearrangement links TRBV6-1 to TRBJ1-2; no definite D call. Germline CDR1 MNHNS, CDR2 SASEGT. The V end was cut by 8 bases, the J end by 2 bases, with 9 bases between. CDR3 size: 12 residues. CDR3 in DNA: TGTGCCAGCGAGGAGGAGAACTATGGCTACACCTTC. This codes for CASEEENYGYTF.

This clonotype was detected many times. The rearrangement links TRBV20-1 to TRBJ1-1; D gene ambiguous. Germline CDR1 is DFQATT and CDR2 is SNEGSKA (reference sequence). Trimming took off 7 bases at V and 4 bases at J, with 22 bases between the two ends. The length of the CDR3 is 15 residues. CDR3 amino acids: CSVITFGRGPTEAFF. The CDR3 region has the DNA TGCAGTGTTATAACCTTCGGCCGCGGCCCCACTGAAGCTTTCTTT.

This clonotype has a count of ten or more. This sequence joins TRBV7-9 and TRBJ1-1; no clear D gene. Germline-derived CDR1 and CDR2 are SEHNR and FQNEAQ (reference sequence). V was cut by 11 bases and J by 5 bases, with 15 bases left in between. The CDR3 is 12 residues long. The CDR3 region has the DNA TGTGCCGGGGTGGGCCTGTCGACTGAAGCTTTCTTT. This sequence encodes CAGVGLSTEAFF. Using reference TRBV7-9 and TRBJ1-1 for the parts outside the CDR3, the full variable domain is DTGVSQNPRHKITKRGQNVTFRCDPISEHNRLYWYRQTLGQGPEFLTYFQNEAQLEKSRLLSDRFSAERPKGSFSTLEIQRTEQGDSAMYLCAGVGLSTEAFFGQGTRLTVV.